This paragraph reports one T cell receptor beta chain. Its antigen remains unidentified. The entry originates in a study of regulatory T cells in long-lasting Graves disease. Overall study findings and caveats: Lower TCR diversity characterized persistent Graves' patients relative to newly diagnosed patients. Persistent disease was characterized by preferential usage of TRBV28, TRBJ1-2 and TRBJ2-5.

CDR3 regions were amplified by Arm-PCR using iRepertoire HTBI primers to build TCR beta libraries. TCRdb used MiXCR to reprocess the multiplex PCR reads, holding one entry per CDR3 protein. The sample has around 450,000 distinct CDR3 sequences, 20% to 25% seen once. Stated time point: persistent/refractory GD, antithyroid drugs over 5 years with positive TRAb. Scientists built the TCR library using RNA that was extracted from PBMCs. Per the germline V gene, CDR1 is LNHDA and CDR2 is SQIVND (reference sequence). This CDR3 is built from 16 residues. After removal of 4 bases from V and 3 bases from J, the junction contained 4 bases not matched to a gene.

Here the sequenced sample was peripheral blood mononuclear cells (PBMCs), taken when the disease was refractory, from a patient treated with antithyroid drugs. The chain combines TRBV19 with TRBJ1-5; TRBD1 agrees at 12 bases. The receptor comes from a female donor with Graves disease. For the CDR3, the DNA is TGTGCCAGTAGTAGGGACAGGGGGCTTAACAATCAGCCCCAGCATTTT. It translates to CASSRDRGLNNQPQHF. The variable domain in full, completed from reference TRBV19 and TRBJ1-5, reads DGGITQSPKYLFRKEGQNVTLSCEQNLNHDAMYWYRQDPGQGLRLIYYSQIVNDFQKGDIAEGYSVSREKKESFPLTVTSAQKNPTAFYLCASSRDRGLNNQPQHFGDGTRLSIL.